The 9 T cell receptor beta chains given below trace back to one sample, sequenced in a study of blood T cells in healthy people across ages. Combining a sample-barcoded 5' primer with a J-beta primer mix, a second PCR ran for about 7 to 11 cycles. TCRdb recomputed calls from the 5' RACE reads with MiXCR, one row per CDR3 protein. This table has some 920,000 distinct CDR3 sequences, roughly half appearing once. Sequencing used blood. All receptors derive from a woman aged 55 to 70 in good health.

The chain recombines TRBV12-3 or TRBV12-4 with TRBJ1-2; D unclear. V was pared by 5 bases and J by 4 bases, with 14 bases between. The CDR3 has 14 amino acids. The chain's CDR3 is CASSVQTGFYGYTF. In DNA, the CDR3 is TGTGCCAGCAGTGTACAAACGGGGTTCTATGGCTACACCTTC.

This clonotype was counted a few times. The chain links TRBV19 to TRBJ1-4; D might be TRBD1 (5 bases). Deletions cut 9 bases from V and 5 bases from J, with 13 bases between. The CDR3 length is 13 residues. Germline V CDR1 and CDR2: LNHDA, SQIVND (reference sequence). The CDR3 protein is CASTGTVNEKLFF. DNA of the CDR3: TGTGCCAGCACCGGGACGGTGAATGAAAAACTGTTTTTT.

Comments on this clonotype: A read error is possible here, since a much larger clone lies one base away. This chain uses TRBV29-1 with TRBJ2-1; tentatively, D is TRBD1 (6 bases). CDR1 is SQVTM, CDR2 ANQGSEA, per germline. The CDR3 length is 13 residues. Trimming shortened V by 3 bases and J by 7 bases, and 13 bases separated the two germline ends. The CDR3 loop reads CSVDGTGLNEQFF. In DNA form, the CDR3 reads TGCAGCGTTGACGGAACAGGGTTGAATGAGCAGTTCTTC.

This chain uses TRBV6-2 or TRBV6-3 with TRBJ1-5, with TRBD1 identical over 8 bases. V was clipped by 5 bases and J by 0 bases; unmatched bases: 12. Per the germline V gene, CDR1 is MNHEY and CDR2 is SVGEGT. This CDR3 has 18 amino acids. The CDR3 coding sequence is TGTGCCAGCAGTGACAGGGGCTTGAAAACTAATAGCAATCAGCCCCAGCATTTT. Translating gives CASSDRGLKTNSNQPQHF.

The rearrangement uses TRBV3-1 and TRBJ2-3; D assignment may be TRBD1 or TRBD2 (6 bases each). CDR3 length equals 15 residues. The germline CDR1 and CDR2 sequences are LGHDT and YNNKEL (reference sequence). The germline V and J ends were trimmed by 1 base and 3 bases, with 11 bases remaining between them. The CDR3 spells CASSQGGGSTDTQYF. CDR3 nucleotides: TGTGCCAGCAGCCAAGGAGGGGGGTCGACAGATACGCAGTATTTT.

This clonotype showed up many times. The chain employs TRBV10-3 and TRBJ2-5, with 8 bases matching TRBD1. This CDR3 contains 13 residues. V shed 10 bases, J shed 2 bases, and the junction held 6 bases outside the gene matches. CDR1 and CDR2 from the germline V gene are ENHRY and SYGVKD. The CDR3 DNA reads as TGTGCCACCGCAACAGGGGGTCAAGAGACCCAGTACTTC. Translating gives CATATGGQETQYF.

V is TRBV14 and J is TRBJ1-1, with TRBD1 identical over 9 bases. CDR3 length: 17 amino acids. Germline values: CDR1 SGHDN, CDR2 FVKESK. The V segment lost 4 bases and the J segment 4 bases; nucleotides outside the gene matches: 13. CDR3 protein: CASSRITGQGTFTEAFF. For the CDR3, the DNA is TGTGCCAGCAGCCGCATTACAGGACAGGGGACTTTCACTGAAGCTTTCTTT. Full variable domain (missing parts from reference TRBV14 and TRBJ1-1): EAGVTQFPSHSVIEKGQTVTLRCDPISGHDNLYWYRRVMGKEIKFLLHFVKESKQDESGMPNNRFLAERTGGTYSTLKVQPAELEDSGVYFCASSRITGQGTFTEAFFGQGTRLTVV.

CDR3 sequence (DNA): TGTGCCAGCAGCGTAGAGGCGGGGGAGTACACAGATACGCAGTATTTT. Encoded protein: CASSVEAGEYTDTQYF. The chain couples TRBV9 to TRBJ2-3, with 7 nucleotides matching TRBD2. The trim removed 0 bases at V and 2 bases at J, leaving 6 bases unmatched. Germline CDR1 SGDLS, CDR2 YYNGEE. The CDR3 runs 16 residues.

The rearrangement joins TRBV3-1 to TRBJ2-7; no clear D. The V and J ends lost 1 base and 0 bases respectively, with 16 bases between them. CDR3 size: 17 residues. Germline lookup yields CDR1 LGHDT and CDR2 YNNKEL (reference sequence). For the CDR3, the DNA is TGTGCCAGCAGCCAAGGAGACTTAGGGTTCTTCTCCTACGAGCAGTACTTC. It translates to CASSQGDLGFFSYEQYF.